The 14 T cell receptor beta chains in this list originate from one sample, sequenced in a study of tumor-infiltrating lymphocytes in localized non-small cell lung cancer. The data were produced by immunoSEQ multiplex PCR, yet TCRdb's version contains in-frame clones alone and is incomplete. The table shows roughly 7,200 clones, with about 61% occurring only once. Sequencing used lung tumor tissue. These receptor sequences come from a human donor with non-small cell lung cancer.

This clone has only a few counts. The V call is TRBV27, the J call TRBJ2-5; TRBD2 matches at 14 bases. The length of the CDR3 is 17 residues. Germline V gene data show CDR1 as MNHEY and CDR2 as SMNVEV (reference sequence). With V trimmed by 0 bases and J by 7 bases, 7 bases remained unmatched. The CDR3 reads CASSLSGTSGSTGTQYF. The CDR3 DNA follows: TGTGCCAGCAGTTTATCGGGGACTAGCGGGAGTACAGGGACCCAGTACTTC.

The chain links TRBV5-4 to TRBJ1-1; TRBD1 might be the D (5 bases). Trimming took 4 bases from V and 11 from J, leaving 24 bases between them. The CDR3 extends over 15 amino acids. Per the germline V gene, CDR1 is SGHNT and CDR2 is YYREEE (reference sequence). CDR3 DNA sequence: TGTGCCAGCAGCCTTGGGGTACAGTCGGGGGGGACGGCTTTCTTT. This encodes CASSLGVQSGGTAFF.

The V call is TRBV2, the J call TRBJ2-4, with 8 bases lining up with TRBD2. Per the germline V gene, CDR1 is SNHLY and CDR2 is FYNNEI. This CDR3 spans 16 amino acids. V dropped 3 bases and J dropped 1; count of bases not matched to a gene: 5. CDR3 in amino acids: CASSDWVAGAKNIQYF. As DNA, the CDR3 is TGTGCCAGCAGTGACTGGGTAGCGGGGGCCAAAAACATTCAGTACTTC.

The table lists this clone with a few counts. This rearrangement joins TRBV19 to TRBJ1-3, with TRBD1 matching 9 bases. Germline loops: CDR1 LNHDA, CDR2 SQIVND (reference sequence). The V and J ends lost 9 bases and 0 bases, in that order; junction bases with no gene match: 9. This CDR3 has 16 residues. The CDR3 is CASRGQGHSSGNTIYF. CDR3 nucleotides: TGTGCCAGCCGGGGACAGGGACATAGCTCTGGAAACACCATATATTTT.

This clone was counted between two and nine times. V is TRBV11-2 and J is TRBJ1-1; D ambiguous. V lost 5 bases and J lost 0, with 13 bases in between. The CDR3 covers 15 residues. Germline loops: CDR1 SGHAT, CDR2 FQNNGV. Here the CDR3 DNA reads TGTGCCAGCAGCCTCGACATCCCTCTGAACACTGAAGCTTTCTTT. Its translation: CASSLDIPLNTEAFF.

This chain joins TRBV7-6 and TRBJ1-5; a possible D gene is TRBD1 (5 bases). This CDR3 has 15 residues. The V gene lost 2 bases and the J gene lost 2 bases, with 10 bases spanning the gap. Germline CDR1 SGHVS, CDR2 FNYEAQ. This CDR3 is CASSLNPGGNQPQHF. The CDR3 bases are TGTGCCAGCAGCTTAAATCCGGGGGGCAATCAGCCCCAGCATTTT.

The chain has TRBV27 and TRBJ1-2; TRBD1 matches at 7 bases. The CDR3 runs to 15 residues. The germline V gene encodes CDR1 MNHEY and CDR2 SMNVEV (reference sequence). V dropped 5 bases and J dropped 0; count of bases not matched to a gene: 6. The CDR3, as DNA: TGTGCCAGCAGTATAACAGGGGTATCTAACTATGGCTACACCTTC. Translated, it gives CASSITGVSNYGYTF.

This chain uses TRBV10-3 with TRBJ2-7; the match to TRBD1 covers 9 bases. The CDR3 runs 14 residues. The germline gives CDR1 ENHRY, CDR2 SYGVKD. V lost 2 bases, J lost 4 bases, and 3 bases stayed unmatched. The CDR3 nucleotides are TGTGCCATCAGTGAGCCGGACAGGGGTTACGAGCAGTACTTC. Translated, it gives CAISEPDRGYEQYF.

This sequence joins TRBV11-2 and TRBJ2-7; 9 bases fit TRBD2. Germline V gene sequence: CDR1 SGHAT, CDR2 FQNNGV. V lost 0 bases and J lost 2; bases outside the gene matches: 2. This CDR3 has 15 residues. The CDR3 DNA follows: TGTGCCAGCAGCTTAGAGGGCGGGGGGGCCTACGAGCAGTACTTC. It encodes CASSLEGGGAYEQYF.

This chain links TRBV6-5 with TRBJ2-5, with 7 bases identical to TRBD2. V was clipped by 6 bases and J by 7 bases; unmatched bases: 11. CDR3 size: 14 residues. Germline CDR1 and CDR2: MNHEY and SVGAGI. The CDR3 region is CASRPAGGEGTQYF. The CDR3 DNA reads TGTGCCAGCAGACCCGCTGGGGGGGAGGGGACCCAGTACTTC.

This clone was observed a few times. The chain couples TRBV4-1 to TRBJ2-1, with TRBD2 matching 11 bases. This CDR3 has 16 residues. Germline CDR1 reads MGHRA; CDR2 reads YSYEKL. V dropped 0 bases and J dropped 6; count of bases not matched to a gene: 4. The CDR3 protein is CASSQEDSGGANEQFF. The CDR3 DNA reads TGCGCCAGCAGCCAAGAAGATAGCGGGGGGGCCAATGAGCAGTTCTTC.

This chain links TRBV5-5 with TRBJ2-7; weak D call: TRBD1 (5 bases). The CDR3 length is 11 residues. Germline CDR1 SGHKS, CDR2 YYEKEE (reference sequence). Between the trimmed V and J ends, which lost 4 bases and 7 bases, there was a span of 9 bases. The CDR3 bases are TGTGCCAGCAGCCCCAGGGAAGAGCAGTACTTC. Its protein product is CASSPREEQYF.

V is TRBV15 and J is TRBJ1-1; D is unclear. This CDR3 is built from 17 residues. Germline V CDR1 and CDR2: LNHNV, YYDKDF (reference sequence). V was pared by 0 bases and J by 0 bases, with 14 bases between. The CDR3 sequence is CATSRDVCGNLNTEAFF. The DNA of the CDR3 is TGTGCCACCAGCAGAGATGTTTGTGGCAACTTGAACACTGAAGCTTTCTTT.

This clone has more than one count but fewer than ten. This sequence joins TRBV4-1 and TRBJ2-3, with D perhaps TRBD1 or TRBD2 (5 bases each). The germline V gene encodes CDR1 MGHRA and CDR2 YSYEKL. Deletions cut 0 bases from V and 12 bases from J, with 16 bases between. This CDR3 has 14 amino acids. This CDR3 is CASSQERAGTLQYF. CDR3 in DNA: TGCGCCAGCAGCCAAGAGAGGGCCGGGACCCTCCAGTATTTT.